The table lists the clone carrying this T cell receptor (beta chain) with a few counts. Its matching antigen is unknown. V lost 5 bases to trimming and J lost 6 bases, with 11 bases between them. Per germline, CDR1 MNHNS and CDR2 SASEGT. The CDR3 runs to 13 residues. This entry belongs to a study of radiotherapy plus CTLA-4 blockade in lung cancer. Study conclusions and caveats: Response, reportedly, was best predicted by interferon-beta along with early blood T cell clone dynamics. The study found tumor-derived TCR clones expanded in blood after radiotherapy plus ipilimumab.

Repertoires were generated with immunoSEQ multiplex PCR, while TCRdb's copy carries only in-frame clones and drops some. The sample holds around 14,000 clones, around three quarters seen once. Sequences were derived from peripheral blood, sampled from a patient treated with radiotherapy plus ipilimumab. This TCR came from a human donor with non-small cell lung cancer whose response to radiotherapy plus ipilimumab could not be evaluated. The genes are TRBV6-1 and TRBJ1-5; maybe TRBD1 (6 bases). CDR3: CASSRQAGQPQHF. The CDR3 DNA follows: TGTGCCAGCAGTCGACAGGCGGGTCAGCCCCAGCATTTT.